This is a list of T cell receptor beta chains from one sample in a study of breast tumors, draining lymph nodes, adjacent tissues. Via MiXCR, TCRdb re-called the multiplex PCR reads, giving one row per CDR3 protein. This sample carries about 230,000 distinct CDR3 sequences, about 32% of them seen once, and the ten largest clones take over 1.1%. Input material: axillary lymph node tissue. The receptors were sampled from a female donor with breast cancer. Some clones in this sample may be carry-over from other donors' samples. Each CDR3 is given with its conserved first and last residue. D genes are given only for firm matches. Clone size is given for some rows only: seen once, a few or many times, or a class if the clone is expanded.

D,J,V,size,CDR3,DNA
TRBD2,TRBJ2-1,TRBV9,many,CASSPTSAPGNEQFF,TGTGCCAGCAGCCCTACTAGCGCCCCGGGCAATGAGCAGTTCTTC
NA,TRBJ2-2,TRBV9,many,CASSPHLGTGELFF,TGTGCCAGCAGCCCCCACCTGGGCACCGGGGAGCTGTTTTTT
NA,TRBJ1-2,TRBV5-4,many,CASINQGTVYGYTF,TGTGCCAGCATTAACCAGGGGACCGTCTATGGCTACACCTTC
NA,TRBJ2-3,TRBV4-2,many,CASTLDLGTDTQYF,TGTGCCAGCACCCTCGATTTGGGCACAGATACGCAGTATTTT
TRBD1,TRBJ1-6,TRBV7-3,NA,CASRSDRGLAGSPLHF,TGTGCCAGCAGGTCGGACAGGGGGCTAGCGGGTTCACCCCTCCACTTT
TRBD1,TRBJ1-6,TRBV6-1,NA,CASSYRDRTNSPLHF,TGTGCCAGCAGTTACCGGGACAGAACGAATTCACCCCTCCACTTT
TRBD1,TRBJ1-2,TRBV12-3/TRBV12-4,NA,CASSPGQGKRYYGYTF,TGTGCCAGCAGCCCCGGACAGGGAAAAAGGTACTATGGCTACACCTTC
NA,TRBJ2-7,TRBV4-1,many,CASQGPADEQYF,TGCGCCAGCCAGGGGCCAGCCGACGAGCAGTACTTC
TRBD1,TRBJ2-2,TRBV5-6,NA,CASSDGTGWGLDTGELLF,TGTGCCAGCAGCGACGGGACAGGGTGGGGGTTGGACACCGGGGAGCTGCTTTTT
TRBD1,TRBJ1-4,TRBV20-1,NA,CSASGTGDEKLFF,TGCAGTGCTAGCGGGACAGGGGACGAAAAACTGTTTTTT
NA,TRBJ1-2,TRBV7-2,many,CASSHLAGYGYTF,TGTGCCAGCAGCCACCTGGCGGGCTATGGCTACACCTTC
TRBD2,TRBJ2-3,TRBV20-1,once,CSASRLAGLGDEQYF,TGCAGTGCTAGTCGACTAGCGGGCCTGGGGGATGAGCAGTATTTT
TRBD2,TRBJ2-5,TRBV5-1,many,CASSPPGLAGGGLETQYF,TGCGCCAGCAGCCCCCCGGGACTAGCGGGAGGGGGTTTGGAGACCCAGTACTTC
NA,TRBJ2-6,TRBV20-1,NA,CSASRDKDSGANVLTF,TGCAGCGCTAGCCGGGACAAAGACTCTGGGGCCAACGTCCTGACTTTC
TRBD2,TRBJ2-2,TRBV5-4,NA,CASSPIAGEDTGELFF,TGTGCCAGCAGCCCTATAGCGGGAGAAGACACCGGGGAGCTGTTTTTT
TRBD2,TRBJ2-7,TRBV5-4,many,CASSSGTSGRYEQYF,TGTGCCAGCAGCTCGGGGACTAGCGGGAGATACGAGCAGTACTTC
TRBD1,TRBJ2-3,TRBV11-1,many,CASSLARGRADTQYF,TGTGCCAGCAGCTTAGCCAGGGGGCGTGCAGATACGCAGTATTTT
TRBD2,TRBJ2-5,TRBV20-1,NA,CSARQSGRAAETQYF,TGCAGTGCTAGGCAAAGCGGGAGGGCCGCTGAGACCCAGTACTTC
NA,TRBJ2-2,TRBV5-1,many,CASSHGLVRTKDTGELFF,TGCGCCAGCAGCCACGGTCTTGTTCGGACCAAGGACACCGGGGAGCTGTTTTTT
NA,TRBJ2-6,TRBV25-1,NA,CVSGVGPGANALTF,TGTGTCAGCGGTGTAGGGCCTGGGGCCAACGCCCTGACTTTC
TRBD2,TRBJ2-1,TRBV7-3,many,CASSLSGSPYNEQFF,TGTGCCAGCAGCTTAAGCGGGAGCCCCTACAATGAGCAGTTCTTC
TRBD1,TRBJ1-2,TRBV25-1,NA,CADGDSYGYTF,TGTGCCGATGGGGACAGTTACGGCTACACCTTC
TRBD1,TRBJ2-1,TRBV5-1,NA,CASSLVGQGASNEQFF,TGCGCCAGCAGCTTGGTGGGACAGGGGGCGAGCAATGAGCAGTTCTTC
NA,TRBJ2-6,TRBV12-3/TRBV12-4,many,CASSFSASGANVLTF,TGTGCCAGCAGTTTTTCTGCCTCTGGGGCCAACGTCCTGACTTTC
TRBD2,TRBJ2-7,TRBV9,many,CASSTGLAGGVGNEQYF,TGTGCCAGCAGCACGGGACTAGCGGGTGGGGTGGGCAACGAGCAGTACTTC
TRBD2,TRBJ2-3,TRBV7-9,many,CASSLDGLAGQTDTQYF,TGTGCCAGCAGCTTAGACGGACTAGCGGGACAAACAGATACGCAGTATTTT
TRBD2,TRBJ2-3,TRBV20-1,many,CSARRANVGTSGRLNADTQYF,TGCAGTGCTAGGCGAGCGAACGTCGGAACTAGCGGGAGGCTTAACGCAGATACGCAGTATTTT
NA,TRBJ2-7,TRBV20-1,many,CSARDLFNSYEQYF,TGCAGTGCTAGAGATTTGTTTAACTCTTACGAGCAGTACTTC
TRBD2,TRBJ2-1,TRBV3-1,NA,CASEGLAGGWGSYNEQFF,TGTGCCAGCGAGGGACTAGCGGGAGGCTGGGGCTCCTACAATGAGCAGTTCTTC
NA,TRBJ2-1,TRBV10-3,NA,CAIRPAVRPQFF,TGTGCCATCAGACCAGCGGTCCGTCCCCAGTTCTTC
NA,TRBJ2-7,TRBV19,many,CASSIRGTYEQYF,TGTGCCAGTAGTATAAGGGGGACCTACGAGCAGTACTTC
TRBD2,TRBJ2-1,TRBV7-9,once,CASSLAANPLGGNEQFF,TGTGCCAGCAGCCTAGCGGCTAACCCCCTAGGAGGCAATGAGCAGTTCTTC
TRBD2,TRBJ2-5,TRBV11-2,many,CASSRSASGLGPETQYF,TGTGCCAGCAGTCGAAGCGCTAGCGGGCTAGGGCCAGAGACCCAGTACTTC
TRBD2,TRBJ2-7,TRBV5-6,many,CASSLFGGDLREQYF,TGTGCCAGCAGCTTGTTCGGGGGGGACCTACGCGAGCAGTACTTC
TRBD2,TRBJ2-5,TRBV11-2,many,CASSLGSLAGREETQYF,TGTGCCAGCAGCTTAGGATCCCTAGCGGGACGCGAAGAGACCCAGTACTTC
TRBD2,TRBJ2-3,TRBV7-9,many,CASSLDLAGGTDTQYF,TGTGCCAGCAGCTTAGACCTGGCGGGAGGCACAGATACGCAGTATTTT
TRBD1,TRBJ2-7,TRBV29-1,many,CSVEGMDRESLGYEQYF,TGCAGCGTTGAGGGTATGGACAGGGAAAGTTTGGGCTACGAGCAGTACTTC
NA,TRBJ2-5,TRBV4-3,many,CASSPRYGETQYF,TGCGCCAGCAGCCCTAGGTACGGGGAGACCCAGTACTTC
NA,TRBJ1-2,TRBV12-3/TRBV12-4,NA,CASRSRGGGYTF,TGTGCCAGCAGGTCCCGGGGCGGTGGCTACACCTTC
NA,TRBJ2-1,TRBV29-1,many,CSGLGSRQEQFF,TGCAGCGGCCTGGGGTCGAGACAGGAGCAGTTCTTC
TRBD2,TRBJ2-5,TRBV20-1,NA,CSARPPSGRAEETQYF,TGCAGTGCTAGACCCCCTAGCGGGAGGGCCGAAGAGACCCAGTACTTC
NA,TRBJ2-7,TRBV5-5,many,CASSWGIAYEQYF,TGTGCCAGCAGCTGGGGGATAGCCTACGAGCAGTACTTC
NA,TRBJ2-5,TRBV27,many,CASSNRETQYF,TGTGCCAGTAGTAATCGGGAGACCCAGTACTTC
TRBD2,TRBJ2-3,TRBV25-1,once,CASSASGFTDTQYF,TGTGCCAGCAGTGCTAGCGGATTCACAGATACGCAGTATTTT
NA,TRBJ2-5,TRBV9,many,CASSARADTNQETQYF,TGTGCCAGCAGCGCCCGAGCGGACACAAATCAAGAGACCCAGTACTTC
NA,TRBJ1-5,TRBV5-1,many,CASSLMSGSNQPQHF,TGCGCCAGCAGCTTGATGTCCGGAAGCAATCAGCCCCAGCATTTT
NA,TRBJ2-6,TRBV7-8,NA,CASSLRATGANVLTF,TGTGCCAGCAGCTTAAGGGCTACTGGGGCCAACGTCCTGACTTTC